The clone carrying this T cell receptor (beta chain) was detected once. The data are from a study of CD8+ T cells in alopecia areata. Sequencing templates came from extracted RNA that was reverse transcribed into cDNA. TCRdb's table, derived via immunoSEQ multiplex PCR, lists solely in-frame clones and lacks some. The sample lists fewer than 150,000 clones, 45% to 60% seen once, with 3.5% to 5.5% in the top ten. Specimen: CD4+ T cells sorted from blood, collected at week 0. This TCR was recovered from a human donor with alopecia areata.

CDR3 region: CASSLITTGELFF. DNA for the CDR3: TGCGCCAGCAGCTTGATAACCACCGGGGAGCTGTTTTTT. The rearrangement joins TRBV5-1 to TRBJ2-2; D is ambiguous. V was trimmed by 1 base and J by 4 bases, leaving 5 bases between them. The germline CDR1 and CDR2 sequences are SGHRS and YFSETQ. The CDR3 covers 13 residues.